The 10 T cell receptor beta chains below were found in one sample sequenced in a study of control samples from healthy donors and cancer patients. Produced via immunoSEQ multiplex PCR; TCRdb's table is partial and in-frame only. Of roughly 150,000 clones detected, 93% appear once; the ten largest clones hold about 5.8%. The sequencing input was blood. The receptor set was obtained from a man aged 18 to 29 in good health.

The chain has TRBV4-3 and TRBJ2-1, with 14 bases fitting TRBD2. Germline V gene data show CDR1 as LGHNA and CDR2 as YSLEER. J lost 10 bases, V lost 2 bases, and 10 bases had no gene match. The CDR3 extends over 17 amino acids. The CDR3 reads CASSQLSGTSGRWEQFF. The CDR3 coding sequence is TGCGCCAGCAGCCAATTATCCGGGACTAGCGGGAGATGGGAGCAGTTCTTC.

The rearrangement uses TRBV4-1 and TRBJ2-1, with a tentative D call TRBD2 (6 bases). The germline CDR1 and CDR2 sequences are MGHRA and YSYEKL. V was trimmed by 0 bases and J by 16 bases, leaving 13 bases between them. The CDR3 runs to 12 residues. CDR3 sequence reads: CASSQDSGPSFF. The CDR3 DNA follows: TGCGCCAGCAGCCAAGATAGCGGCCCGTCATTCTTC.

As DNA, the CDR3 is TGCGCCACCACAGACTCCAGGGGGCCTGGGAATGAGCAGTTCTTC. Translation: CATTDSRGPGNEQFF. The chain recombines TRBV10-2 with TRBJ2-1; 8 bases match TRBD1. CDR1 is WSHSY and CDR2 is SAAADI in the germline V gene. V lost 10 bases, J lost 7 bases, and 15 bases stayed unmatched. The length of the CDR3 is 15 residues.

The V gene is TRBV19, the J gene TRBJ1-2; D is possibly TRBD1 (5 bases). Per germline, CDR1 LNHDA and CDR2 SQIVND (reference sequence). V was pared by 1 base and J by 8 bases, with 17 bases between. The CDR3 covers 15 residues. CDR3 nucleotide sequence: TGTGCCAGTAGTATAGGGGGGTTGGCAGGGTGGGGCTACACCTTC. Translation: CASSIGGLAGWGYTF.

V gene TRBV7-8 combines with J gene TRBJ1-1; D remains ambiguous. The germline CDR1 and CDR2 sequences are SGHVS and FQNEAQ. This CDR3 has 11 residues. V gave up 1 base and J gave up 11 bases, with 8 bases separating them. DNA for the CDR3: TGTGCCAGCAGCTTAGGATTTGGGGCTTTCTTT. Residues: CASSLGFGAFF.

CDR3 nucleotides: TGTGCCAGCAGGACTCCCGGTGGGGCGGTGAACACTGAAGCTTTCTTT. It encodes CASRTPGGAVNTEAFF. The V and J genes are TRBV28 and TRBJ1-1, with a weak D call TRBD1 (5 bases). The CDR3 extends over 16 amino acids. The ends were cut back, 6 bases at V and 0 bases at J, with 17 bases in the middle. Germline loops: CDR1 MDHEN, CDR2 SYDVKM.

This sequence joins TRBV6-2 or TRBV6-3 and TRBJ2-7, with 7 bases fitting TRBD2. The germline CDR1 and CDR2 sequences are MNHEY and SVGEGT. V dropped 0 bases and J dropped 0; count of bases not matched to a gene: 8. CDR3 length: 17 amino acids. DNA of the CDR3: TGTGCCAGCAGTTACTCGATGGCAGCGGGAAGCTCCTACGAGCAGTACTTC. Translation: CASSYSMAAGSSYEQYF.

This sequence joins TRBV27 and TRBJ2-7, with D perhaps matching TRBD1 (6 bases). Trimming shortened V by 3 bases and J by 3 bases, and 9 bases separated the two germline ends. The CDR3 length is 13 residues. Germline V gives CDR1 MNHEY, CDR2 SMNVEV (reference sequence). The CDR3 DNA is TGTGCCAGCAGTTTTAGAGGGGGCTACGAGCAGTACTTC. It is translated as CASSFRGGYEQYF.

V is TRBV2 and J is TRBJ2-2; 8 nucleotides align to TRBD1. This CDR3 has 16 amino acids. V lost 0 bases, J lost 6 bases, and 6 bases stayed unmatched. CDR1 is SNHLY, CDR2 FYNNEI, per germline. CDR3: CASSEADRGPPGELFF. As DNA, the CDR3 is TGTGCCAGCAGTGAAGCAGACAGGGGTCCCCCCGGGGAGCTGTTTTTT.

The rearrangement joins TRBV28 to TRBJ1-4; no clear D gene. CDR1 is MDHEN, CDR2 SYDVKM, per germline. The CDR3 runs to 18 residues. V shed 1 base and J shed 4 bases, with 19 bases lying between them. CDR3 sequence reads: CASSLFDPRATNNEKLFF. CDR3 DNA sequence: TGTGCCAGCAGTTTATTTGACCCTCGGGCAACTAATAATGAAAAACTGTTTTTT.